The 20 T cell receptor beta chains below all came from one sample that was sequenced in a study of blood T cell repertoires in COVID-19. Measured with immunoSEQ multiplex PCR; TCRdb has only the in-frame clones, and not every one. In the table there are about 130,000 clones, roughly 83% of which are singletons. Sequencing was carried out using peripheral blood. The source of these receptors is a woman in her 50s with acute or convalescent COVID-19.

J is TRBJ1-5 and V is TRBV6-6; no clear D gene. CDR1 is MNHNY and CDR2 is SVGAGI in the germline V gene (reference sequence). CDR3 length: 14 residues. V shed 5 bases and J shed 0 bases, with 8 bases lying between them. CDR3: CASSPYNSNQPQHF. CDR3 DNA sequence: TGTGCCAGCAGTCCGTATAATAGCAATCAGCCCCAGCATTTT.

This chain links TRBV5-1 with TRBJ2-1; possibly TRBD1 for D (5 bases). Between the trimmed V and J ends, which lost 4 bases and 5 bases, there was a span of 7 bases. The CDR3 consists of 12 residues. Germline CDR1 is SGHRS and CDR2 is YFSETQ. CDR3 protein: CASSLTDNEQFF. CDR3 DNA: TGCGCCAGCAGCCTGACAGACAATGAGCAGTTCTTC.

V usage is TRBV25-1 and J usage is TRBJ1-6; weak D call: TRBD1 (5 bases). V was pared by 1 base and J by 7 bases, with 11 bases between. The V gene's germline CDR1 is MGHDK and CDR2 SYGVNS. The length of the CDR3 is 15 residues. This CDR3 reads CASSESQGFNSPLHF. The CDR3 nucleotides read TGTGCCAGCAGTGAATCCCAGGGCTTCAATTCACCCCTCCACTTT.

This clone has just a few counts. This rearrangement joins TRBV7-2 to TRBJ2-7; 8 bases are a match to TRBD1. There are 14 residues in the CDR3. V shed 5 bases, J shed 6 bases, and the junction held 9 bases outside the gene matches. Germline V gene lookup returns CDR1 SGHTA and CDR2 FQGNSA. CDR3 sequence reads: CASSSPGQATEQYF. Written as DNA, the CDR3 is TGTGCCAGCAGCAGTCCGGGACAGGCTACCGAGCAGTACTTC. The entire variable domain, with the rest obtained from reference TRBV7-2 and TRBJ2-7, is as follows: GAGVSQSPSNKVTEKGKDVELRCDPISGHTALYWYRQSLGQGLEFLIYFQGNSAPDKSGLPSDRFSAERTGGSVSTLTIQRTQQEDSAVYLCASSSPGQATEQYFGPGTRLTVT.

There are a few counts of this clone. The chain joins TRBV12-3 or TRBV12-4 to TRBJ2-7; TRBD2 might be the D (6 bases). The CDR3 runs 13 residues. Trimming shortened V by 3 bases and J by 3 bases, and 9 bases separated the two germline ends. The chain's CDR3 is CASSLRGYYEQYF. In DNA, the CDR3 is TGTGCCAGCAGTTTGCGGGGCTACTACGAGCAGTACTTC.

This clone was detected once. V is TRBV15 and J is TRBJ2-7; 8 bases fit TRBD2. This CDR3 has 14 amino acids. V was pared by 1 base and J by 3 bases, with 2 bases of the junction left unmatched. The germline gives CDR1 LNHNV, CDR2 YYDKDF (reference sequence). The CDR3 nucleotides are TGTGCCACCAGCAGAGCCAGCGGGGGCTACGAGCAGTACTTC. Translated: CATSRASGGYEQYF. Variable domain in full (rest from reference TRBV15 and TRBJ2-7): DAMVIQNPRYQVTQFGKPVTLSCSQTLNHNVMYWYQQKSSQAPKLLFHYYDKDFNNEADTPDNFQSRRPNTSFCFLDIRSPGLGDTAMYLCATSRASGGYEQYFGPGTRLTVT.

This chain connects TRBV5-1 to TRBJ2-7; 8 bases agree with TRBD2. This CDR3 is 14 amino acids long. Germline lookup yields CDR1 SGHRS and CDR2 YFSETQ. The V gene end was trimmed by 2 bases and the J gene end by 7 bases; junction bases not matched to a gene: 8. The CDR3: CASSFGLAIQEQYF. The CDR3 DNA follows: TGCGCCAGCAGCTTCGGACTAGCCATCCAAGAGCAGTACTTC.

This rearrangement joins TRBV24-1 to TRBJ2-1; no definite D call. The CDR3 is 13 amino acids. Germline lookup yields CDR1 KGHDR and CDR2 SFDVKD. The V end lost 5 bases, the J end lost 0 bases, and 4 bases lay between the germline ends. The CDR3: CATSGSSYNEQFF. In DNA form, the CDR3 reads TGTGCCACCAGTGGGAGCTCCTACAATGAGCAGTTCTTC.

This chain joins TRBV9 and TRBJ2-7; the D gene is possibly TRBD1 (6 bases). Per the germline V gene, CDR1 is SGDLS and CDR2 is YYNGEE. This CDR3 has 14 residues. Trimming cost V 1 base and J 0 bases, with 8 bases left between them. The CDR3, as DNA: TGTGCCAGCAGCGTAACAGGGAGCTCCTACGAGCAGTACTTC. This codes for CASSVTGSSYEQYF.

This sequence joins TRBV5-1 and TRBJ1-5, with TRBD1 identical over 7 bases. Germline-derived CDR1 and CDR2 are SGHRS and YFSETQ. With 4 bases clipped from V and 1 base from J, the junction kept 8 bases outside the gene matches. The CDR3 extends over 16 amino acids. DNA of the CDR3: TGCGCCAGCAGCCCGGAACCGGGACAGAGCAATCAGCCCCAGCATTTT. It specifies CASSPEPGQSNQPQHF.

V is TRBV5-5 and J is TRBJ2-1; tentatively, D is TRBD1 (5 bases). The CDR3 runs 14 residues. Trimming left V 4 bases short and J 9 bases short, with 17 bases between. Germline V CDR1 and CDR2: SGHKS, YYEKEE (reference sequence). CDR3 DNA: TGTGCCAGCAGCCTTACAATGACAGTGGGTGAGCAGTTCTTC. Protein sequence: CASSLTMTVGEQFF.

This chain links TRBV25-1 with TRBJ2-1, with TRBD2 matching 10 bases. Per germline, CDR1 MGHDK and CDR2 SYGVNS. The CDR3 has 17 amino acids. V was pared by 0 bases and J by 10 bases, with 12 bases of the junction left unmatched. The CDR3 nucleotides are TGTGCCAGCAGTGAATATAAGCGGGTACTAGCGGGGAACGAGCAGTTCTTC. This translates into CASSEYKRVLAGNEQFF.

The V and J genes are TRBV27 and TRBJ2-7; 10 positions agree with TRBD2. Germline V gene sequence: CDR1 MNHEY, CDR2 SMNVEV (reference sequence). Germline trimming cut 3 bases from V and 3 bases from J; bases unmatched to any gene: 11. The CDR3 loop spans 17 amino acids. For the CDR3, the DNA is TGTGCCAGCAGTTTCACTCCTAGCGGGGGTAATCGCTACGAGCAGTACTTC. This translates into CASSFTPSGGNRYEQYF.

The chain links TRBV7-2 to TRBJ2-3; D possibly corresponds to TRBD1 (5 bases). The CDR3 loop spans 16 amino acids. The ends were cut back, 1 base at V and 1 base at J, with 12 bases in the middle. Germline CDR1 is SGHTA and CDR2 is FQGNSA. The CDR3 DNA sequence: TGTGCCAGCAGCTTAGGTTCAGGGTGGCGCACAGATACGCAGTATTTT. Translation gives CASSLGSGWRTDTQYF.

The rearrangement joins TRBV29-1 to TRBJ1-1; TRBD1 is a possible D gene (5 bases). CDR3 length equals 17 residues. Germline CDR1 SQVTM, CDR2 ANQGSEA. Trimming left V 8 bases short and J 0 bases short, with 25 bases between. For the CDR3, the DNA is TGCAGCAGTTTACGGAGATCAGGGCTTATCATGAACACTGAAGCTTTCTTT. This translates into CSSLRRSGLIMNTEAFF.

V and J are TRBV12-3 or TRBV12-4 and TRBJ1-1; tentative D call: TRBD1 (5 bases). The CDR3 spans 12 residues. Trimming took off 7 bases at V and 1 base at J, with 7 bases between the two ends. CDR3 sequence: CASTDRNTEAFF. CDR3 DNA: TGTGCCAGCACCGACAGGAACACTGAAGCTTTCTTT.

This clone showed up just once. As DNA, the CDR3 is TGTGCCACCAGCAGAGACAGGTTGGGTGGTCAGCCCCAGCATTTT. Its protein product is CATSRDRLGGQPQHF. The V gene is TRBV15, the J gene TRBJ1-5; no clear D gene. Germline V gives CDR1 LNHNV, CDR2 YYDKDF (reference sequence). Between the trimmed V and J ends, which lost 0 bases and 6 bases, there was a span of 12 bases. The CDR3 runs to 15 residues.

The chain carries TRBV6-1 and TRBJ1-2, with TRBD1 as a possible D gene (6 bases). CDR3 length: 15 residues. Germline V gene sequence: CDR1 MNHNS, CDR2 SASEGT. Trimming removed 3 bases from V and 4 bases from J, with 15 bases in between. The CDR3 region is CASSEGASSTYGYTF. The CDR3 nucleotides are TGTGCCAGCAGTGAGGGGGCCTCGTCGACCTATGGCTACACCTTC.

The V and J genes are TRBV24-1 and TRBJ1-2; D call uncertain. This CDR3 is built from 14 residues. The ends were cut back, 1 base at V and 1 base at J, with 6 bases in the middle. Germline V CDR1 and CDR2: KGHDR, SFDVKD. The CDR3, as DNA: TGTGCCACCAGTGATTTTAAAATTAACTATGGCTACACCTTC. This encodes CATSDFKINYGYTF.

V gene TRBV19 combines with J gene TRBJ2-2; D is perhaps TRBD1 (5 bases). CDR3 length: 15 residues. Germline V CDR1 and CDR2: LNHDA, SQIVND (reference sequence). V was cut by 9 bases and J by 2 bases, with 16 bases left in between. CDR3 bases: TGTGCCAGCGTAAGGTGGCAGGGCAACACCGGGGAGCTGTTTTTT. Translating it yields CASVRWQGNTGELFF.